This entry concerns a single T cell receptor beta chain. The sample originates from a study of OX40 agonist ivuxolimab in advanced cancers. Overall study context: The group had a mean age of roughly 65 years, ranged from about 20 to 79, and was less than 85% male.

Method: immunoSEQ multiplex PCR; TCRdb's copy keeps in-frame clones and lacks some. The sample has about 77,000 clones, about four fifths seen once. V dropped 0 bases and J dropped 4 bases, with 6 bases sitting between them. Germline CDR1 SGDLS, CDR2 YYNGEE. The length of the CDR3 is 13 residues. Sequencing used CD4+ or CD8+ T cells sorted from blood, obtained in a trial of the OX40 agonist ivuxolimab. The receptor was derived from an adult with an advanced solid tumor such as melanoma, head and neck, liver or kidney cancer. The chain couples TRBV9 to TRBJ2-3; D is undetermined. CDR3 in amino acids: CASSVAMSDTQYF. For the CDR3, the DNA is TGTGCCAGCAGCGTAGCGATGTCAGATACGCAGTATTTT.